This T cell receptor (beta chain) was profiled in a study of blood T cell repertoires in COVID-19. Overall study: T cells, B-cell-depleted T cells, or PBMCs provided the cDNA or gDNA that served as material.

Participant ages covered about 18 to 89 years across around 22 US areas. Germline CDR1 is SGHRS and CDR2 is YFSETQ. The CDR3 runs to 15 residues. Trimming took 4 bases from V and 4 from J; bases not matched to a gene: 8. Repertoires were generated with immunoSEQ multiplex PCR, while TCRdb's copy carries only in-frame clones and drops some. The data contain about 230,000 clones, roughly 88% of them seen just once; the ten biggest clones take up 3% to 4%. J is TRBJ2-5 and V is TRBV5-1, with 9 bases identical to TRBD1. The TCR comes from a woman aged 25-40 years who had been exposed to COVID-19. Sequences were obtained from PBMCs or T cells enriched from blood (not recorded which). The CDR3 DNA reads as TGCGCCAGCAGCCTTGGGCTGGGACAGGGAGAGACCCAGTACTTC. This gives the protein CASSLGLGQGETQYF. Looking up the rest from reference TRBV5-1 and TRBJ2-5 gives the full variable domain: KAGVTQTPRYLIKTRGQQVTLSCSPISGHRSVSWYQQTPGQGLQFLFEYFSETQRNKGNFPGRFSGRQFSNSRSEMNVSTLELGDSALYLCASSLGLGQGETQYFGPGTRLLVL.